This T cell receptor (beta chain) was retrieved from a study of patients and donors after allogeneic stem cell transplantation. TCRdb redid the calling of the RT-PCR reads with MiXCR, one entry per CDR3 protein. The sample includes roughly 200,000 distinct CDR3 sequences, 35% to 45% of them seen just once. V was pared by 5 bases and J by 2 bases, with 4 bases of the junction left unmatched. The CDR3 covers 14 residues. CDR1 is LGHDT, CDR2 YNNKEL, per germline (reference sequence). This clonotype was sampled from a human donor who was either an allogeneic HSCT recipient or a stem cell or donor lymphocyte infusion donor (not recorded which). It is not recorded whose cells these are; they may come from a transplant donor. The V gene is TRBV3-1, the J gene TRBJ2-5, with TRBD1 matching 8 bases. The sample consisted of blood, either unsorted or a sorted T cell fraction (not recorded which). The CDR3 bases are TGTGCCAGCAGCAACCGGGACAGGCAAGAGACCCAGTACTTC. Encoded protein: CASSNRDRQETQYF.